This T cell receptor (beta chain) was recorded in a study of T cell responses to AZD1222 COVID-19 vaccine. Study outcomes and limitations: CD4 TCRs linked to vaccination spanned spike, dominating at 160-218 and 743-854.

As regards this clone: Its antigen is as yet unknown.

Data came from immunoSEQ multiplex PCR; TCRdb stores just in-frame clones and leaves some out. Seen here are some 150,000 clones, about 91% observed once, and the top ten hold approximately 3.1%. CDR3 size: 17 residues. The V gene end was trimmed by 5 bases and the J gene end by 7 bases; junction bases not matched to a gene: 13. Per germline, CDR1 MDHEN and CDR2 SYDVKM. The TCR was taken from an adult in good health. This rearrangement joins TRBV28 to TRBJ1-3; 11 positions agree with TRBD1. The material was peripheral blood, obtained on day 0 of MenACWY control vaccination. The CDR3 sequence: CASSENRGTGGLNTIYF. CDR3 nucleotide sequence: TGTGCCAGCAGTGAAAACCGCGGGACAGGGGGGTTGAACACCATATATTTT.